The 30 T cell receptor beta chains presented below share a single source sample, sequenced in a study of T cell responses to AZD1222 COVID-19 vaccine. Some clones are missing from TCRdb's copy, which holds only in-frame ones; the method was immunoSEQ multiplex PCR. In the table there are around 100,000 clones, roughly 85% of which are singletons. Sequenced material: peripheral blood, taken 28 days after the second AZD1222 dose. The receptors shown here come from an adult who received the AZD1222 COVID-19 vaccine.

This chain joins TRBV27 and TRBJ1-4; the match to TRBD1 covers 9 bases. V lost 6 bases and J lost 3; bases outside the gene matches: 5. This CDR3 spans 15 amino acids. The germline V gene has CDR1 MNHEY and CDR2 SMNVEV (reference sequence). The CDR3, as DNA: TGTGCCAGCAGAGCTACAGGGGGCCCTAATGAAAAACTGTTTTTT. Its protein product is CASRATGGPNEKLFF. The variable domain in full, with the rest retrieved from reference TRBV27 and TRBJ1-4, is EAQVTQNPRYLITVTGKKLTVTCSQNMNHEYMSWYRQDPGLGLRQIYYSMNVEVTDKGDVPEGYKVSRKEKRNFPLILESPSPNQTSLYFCASRATGGPNEKLFFGSGTQLSVL.

This clone has a handful of counts. V usage is TRBV7-9 and J usage is TRBJ2-5; the match to TRBD2 covers 8 bases. Germline V gene data show CDR1 as SEHNR and CDR2 as FQNEAQ (reference sequence). This CDR3 is built from 14 residues. The V segment lost 6 bases and the J segment 4 bases; nucleotides outside the gene matches: 7. The CDR3 protein is CASRAAGEGETQYF. The CDR3 nucleotides are TGTGCCAGCAGAGCAGCGGGAGAGGGAGAGACCCAGTACTTC.

The chain combines TRBV6-5 with TRBJ2-7; TRBD2 is a possible D gene (6 bases). The V end lost 3 bases, the J end lost 4 bases, and 13 bases lay between the germline ends. The CDR3 totals 14 residues. Per germline, CDR1 MNHEY and CDR2 SVGAGI. CDR3 sequence reads: CASSYARAGYEQYF. Here the CDR3 DNA reads TGTGCCAGCAGTTATGCAAGGGCGGGGTACGAGCAGTACTTC.

This clone was detected once. V gene TRBV30 combines with J gene TRBJ2-7, with 8 bases lining up with TRBD1. With V trimmed by 0 bases and J by 1 base, 8 bases remained unmatched. The CDR3 is 16 amino acids. Germline V gene data show CDR1 as GTSNPN and CDR2 as SVGIG (reference sequence). The CDR3 loop reads CAWSVLGTGSSYEQYF. CDR3 nucleotides: TGTGCCTGGAGTGTACTCGGGACAGGATCTTCCTACGAGCAGTACTTC. Combining the CDR3 with reference TRBV30 and TRBJ2-7 gives the whole variable domain SQTIHQWPATLVQPVGSPLSLECTVEGTSNPNLYWYRQAAGRGLQLLFYSVGIGQISSEVPQNLSASRPQDRQFILSSKKLLLSDSGFYLCAWSVLGTGSSYEQYFGPGTRLTVT.

The chain is built from TRBV12-3 or TRBV12-4 and TRBJ1-1; D not certain. The germline V and J ends were trimmed by 3 bases and 1 base, with 6 bases remaining between them. The CDR3 sequence is 13 residues long. CDR3 in DNA: TGTGCCAGCAGTTTTATACGGAACACTGAAGCTTTCTTT. Protein: CASSFIRNTEAFF.

The gene calls are TRBV7-9 and TRBJ2-1; D gene ambiguous. V lost 0 bases to trimming and J lost 2 bases, with 5 bases between them. The CDR3 runs to 14 residues. Germline-derived CDR1 and CDR2 are SEHNR and FQNEAQ (reference sequence). CDR3 region: CASSLAETYNEQFF. In DNA form, the CDR3 reads TGTGCCAGCAGCTTAGCGGAGACCTACAATGAGCAGTTCTTC.

The chain has TRBV6-5 and TRBJ1-2; D call uncertain. With 6 bases removed from V and 3 bases from J, the gap between germline ends came to 11 bases. Germline V gene data show CDR1 as MNHEY and CDR2 as SVGAGI. This CDR3 contains 13 residues. In DNA form, the CDR3 reads TGTGCCAGCAGCCCCCCGGGCGACTATGGCTACACCTTC. It translates to CASSPPGDYGYTF.

This chain links TRBV24-1 with TRBJ2-7; either TRBD1 or TRBD2 may fit D (6 bases each). With 9 bases removed from V and 5 bases from J, the gap between germline ends came to 13 bases. The CDR3 has 12 residues. The germline gives CDR1 KGHDR, CDR2 SFDVKD. The CDR3, as DNA: TGTGCCACCGCGGGACAACTTGACGAGCAGTACTTC. This codes for CATAGQLDEQYF.

The chain has TRBV19 and TRBJ2-3, with unresolved D. Germline assignment: CDR1 LNHDA and CDR2 SQIVND (reference sequence). The V and J ends lost 0 bases and 2 bases respectively, with 9 bases between them. The CDR3 totals 15 residues. The CDR3 DNA sequence: TGTGCCAGTAGTATAGATGAGCGATCCACAGATACGCAGTATTTT. Translating it yields CASSIDERSTDTQYF. The variable domain in full, with the rest retrieved from reference TRBV19 and TRBJ2-3, is DGGITQSPKYLFRKEGQNVTLSCEQNLNHDAMYWYRQDPGQGLRLIYYSQIVNDFQKGDIAEGYSVSREKKESFPLTVTSAQKNPTAFYLCASSIDERSTDTQYFGPGTRLTVL.

The chain recombines TRBV4-1 with TRBJ1-5, with a tentative D call TRBD1 (6 bases). This CDR3 spans 16 amino acids. Germline CDR1 is MGHRA and CDR2 is YSYEKL. The V end lost 0 bases, the J end lost 7 bases, and 16 bases lay between the germline ends. In nucleotides, the CDR3 is TGCGCCAGCAGCCAAGATCCGATCAGGGGAGAGCAGCCCCAGCATTTT. Its protein product is CASSQDPIRGEQPQHF.

The V and J genes are TRBV14 and TRBJ1-2; the match to TRBD1 covers 8 bases. The CDR3 contains 13 residues. Germline V gene data show CDR1 as SGHDN and CDR2 as FVKESK. Trimming took 4 bases from V and 7 from J; bases not matched to a gene: 5. This CDR3 reads CASSLTGGSGYTF. The CDR3 coding sequence is TGTGCCAGCAGCCTCACAGGGGGTAGTGGCTACACCTTC.

This clone was seen once. The chain has TRBV18 and TRBJ1-3; no firm D call. Deletions cut 0 bases from V and 1 base from J, with 13 bases between. Germline V CDR1 and CDR2: KGHSH, LQKENI. This CDR3 contains 17 residues. The CDR3 nucleotides are TGTGCCAGCTCACCACCAGCAGCCGCGGGGTCTGGAAACACCATATATTTT. Translated, it gives CASSPPAAAGSGNTIYF.

V is TRBV3-1 (or the pseudogene TRBV3-2) and J is TRBJ2-7, with TRBD1 identical over 7 bases. The CDR3 has 13 amino acids. Germline loops: CDR1 LGHDT, CDR2 YNNKEL (reference sequence). V was pared by 4 bases and J by 4 bases, with 4 bases of the junction left unmatched. CDR3 residues: CASSRDRLYEQYF. The CDR3 nucleotides are TGTGCCAGCAGCCGGGACAGACTTTACGAGCAGTACTTC.

Remarks on this clone: The junction shows a germline mismatch at one end, possibly a read error. V gene TRBV5-4 combines with J gene TRBJ2-4; 9 positions agree with TRBD2. This CDR3 is built from 14 residues. Germline CDR1 and CDR2: SGHNT and YYREEE (reference sequence). CDR3 region: CASSQGTSKDIQYF. For the CDR3, the DNA is TGTGCCAGCAGCCAGGGGACTAGCAAAGACATTCAGTACTTC.

The chain links TRBV5-5 to TRBJ1-5; D might be TRBD1 (5 bases). The CDR3 contains 15 residues. V lost 0 bases and J 0 bases, leaving 7 bases between the germline ends. Germline-derived CDR1 and CDR2 are SGHKS and YYEKEE (reference sequence). The DNA for the CDR3 is TGTGCCAGCAGCTTGGAGGGGTATAGCAATCAGCCCCAGCATTTT. Translated: CASSLEGYSNQPQHF.

As DNA, the CDR3 is TGTGCCAGCAGGACAGGGTTCCTCCTCTGGAAACCAAGATATTTT. Encoded protein: CASRTGFLLWKPRYF. V is TRBV28 and J is TRBJ1-3; the match to TRBD1 covers 7 bases. Germline CDR1 and CDR2: MDHEN and SYDVKM. J was trimmed by 15 bases and V by 6 bases; bases with no gene match: 20. The CDR3 has 15 amino acids.

The rearrangement uses TRBV28 and TRBJ2-1, with 14 bases that match TRBD2. Germline lookup yields CDR1 MDHEN and CDR2 SYDVKM. The CDR3 length is 18 residues. The V segment lost 4 bases and the J segment 4 bases; nucleotides outside the gene matches: 9. The CDR3 coding sequence is TGTGCCAGCAGTTCTCTGACTAGCGGGAGGGGATCTTACAATGAGCAGTTCTTC. Its protein is CASSSLTSGRGSYNEQFF.

The V gene is TRBV15, the J gene TRBJ2-1; the match to TRBD2 covers 9 bases. The CDR3 contains 18 residues. Germline V CDR1 and CDR2: LNHNV, YYDKDF (reference sequence). The V segment lost 0 bases and the J segment 4 bases; nucleotides outside the gene matches: 10. The CDR3 DNA is TGTGCCACCAGCAGAGATCTCCAGACTAGCGGACTATACAATGAGCAGTTCTTC. This gives the protein CATSRDLQTSGLYNEQFF.

The V and J genes are TRBV29-1 and TRBJ2-7; 9 nucleotides align to TRBD2. J gave up 3 bases and V 6 bases, and 12 bases lay outside the gene matches. The CDR3 runs 15 residues. CDR1 is SQVTM and CDR2 is ANQGSEA in the germline V gene. CDR3 sequence (DNA): TGCAGCGTGGTCCGGTCTAGCGGGATAAACTACGAGCAGTACTTC. Translation gives CSVVRSSGINYEQYF.

This chain joins TRBV30 and TRBJ1-4; D gene unclear. CDR3 length: 13 residues. CDR1 is GTSNPN, CDR2 SVGIG, per germline (reference sequence). The V gene lost 5 bases and the J gene lost 3 bases, with 10 bases spanning the gap. CDR3 nucleotides: TGTGCCTGGCGCATCCCTCCTAATGAAAAACTGTTTTTT. Protein product: CAWRIPPNEKLFF.

The chain combines TRBV5-4 with TRBJ2-3; TRBD1 matches 7 bases. V dropped 4 bases and J dropped 2; count of bases not matched to a gene: 7. This CDR3 region has 15 residues. Germline V CDR1 and CDR2: SGHNT, YYREEE (reference sequence). CDR3 DNA: TGTGCCAGCAGCACTTCGACAGGGCCCACAGATACGCAGTATTTT. Amino acids: CASSTSTGPTDTQYF.

The gene calls are TRBV3-1 (or the pseudogene TRBV3-2) and TRBJ2-5; possible D gene TRBD2, 5 bases. Germline values: CDR1 LGHDT, CDR2 YNNKEL (reference sequence). This CDR3 has 14 residues. The V and J ends lost 2 bases and 5 bases respectively, with 12 bases between them. The CDR3 nucleotides are TGTGCCAGCAGCCAAAAGAGGCGAGGGGAGACCCAGTACTTC. It codes for CASSQKRRGETQYF.

The chain joins TRBV6-5 to TRBJ1-1; no definite D call. The CDR3 has 12 amino acids. Germline V lookup: CDR1 MNHEY, CDR2 SVGAGI. Trimming removed 7 bases at V and 6 bases at J, with 12 bases between. CDR3 DNA sequence: TGTGCCAGCACCATAGGAGGTTCTGAAGCTTTCTTT. It is translated as CASTIGGSEAFF.

CDR3 region: CASSQAGASYNEQFF. Written as DNA, the CDR3 is TGCGCCAGCAGCCAAGCAGGGGCCTCCTACAATGAGCAGTTCTTC. This chain uses TRBV4-1 with TRBJ2-1; weak D call: TRBD1 (6 bases). The ends were cut back, 1 base at V and 0 bases at J, with 7 bases in the middle. CDR1 and CDR2 from the germline V gene are MGHRA and YSYEKL. The CDR3 is 15 amino acids.

Here the CDR3 DNA reads TGTGCCAGCAGCTTAACTATAGCGGGAGCCTCCTACGAGCAGTACTTC. It yields the protein CASSLTIAGASYEQYF. The V gene is TRBV7-3, the J gene TRBJ2-7, with 9 bases that match TRBD2. Losses at the gene ends were 0 bases for V and 0 bases for J; bases not matched to a gene: 3. This CDR3 contains 16 residues. Germline CDR1 SGHTA, CDR2 FQGTGA.

The V call is TRBV2, the J call TRBJ2-3; 14 nucleotides line up with TRBD2. This CDR3 contains 20 residues. Germline CDR1 and CDR2: SNHLY and FYNNEI. J was trimmed by 0 bases and V by 7 bases; bases with no gene match: 15. The CDR3 protein is CASKKSLTSGRGWSTDTQYF. The CDR3 DNA reads as TGTGCCAGCAAGAAAAGCCTGACTAGCGGGAGGGGGTGGAGCACAGATACGCAGTATTTT. Based on the CDR3 plus reference TRBV2 and TRBJ2-3, the full variable domain is EPEVTQTPSHQVTQMGQEVILRCVPISNHLYFYWYRQILGQKVEFLVSFYNNEISEKSEIFDDQFSVERPDGSNFTLKIRSTKLEDSAMYFCASKKSLTSGRGWSTDTQYFGPGTRLTVL.

The chain is built from TRBV11-3 and TRBJ1-1, with D unresolved. Deletions cut 1 base from V and 3 bases from J, with 6 bases between. This CDR3 has 13 residues. Germline V gene data show CDR1 as SGHNT and CDR2 as YENEEA. CDR3 amino acids: CASSLGSDTEAFF. CDR3 nucleotides: TGTGCCAGCAGCTTAGGGTCTGACACTGAAGCTTTCTTT.

The chain has TRBV19 and TRBJ2-5, with no clear D. The CDR3 is 14 residues long. The germline V gene encodes CDR1 LNHDA and CDR2 SQIVND (reference sequence). V was cut by 3 bases and J by 0 bases, with 8 bases left in between. The CDR3 DNA follows: TGTGCCAGTAGTATTACCCGGAACCAAGAGACCCAGTACTTC. Translation gives CASSITRNQETQYF.

The gene calls are TRBV5-5 and TRBJ2-7; tentatively, D is TRBD2 (5 bases). The CDR3 covers 15 residues. The V and J ends lost 0 bases and 0 bases respectively, with 10 bases between them. CDR1 SGHKS and CDR2 YYEKEE come from the germline V gene (reference sequence). DNA of the CDR3: TGTGCCAGCAGCTTGGGTACAGCGGACTCCTACGAGCAGTACTTC. Protein: CASSLGTADSYEQYF.

V and J are TRBV5-4 and TRBJ1-1; TRBD1 agrees at 8 bases. Germline trimming cut 2 bases from V and 4 bases from J; bases unmatched to any gene: 7. This CDR3 comprises 15 residues. Germline CDR1 SGHNT, CDR2 YYREEE (reference sequence). The chain's CDR3 is CASSFVDRVGTEAFF. CDR3 sequence (DNA): TGTGCCAGCAGCTTCGTGGACAGGGTTGGCACTGAAGCTTTCTTT.